Sequencing of this TCR beta chain was carried out in a study of a mutant IDH1 vaccine in newly diagnosed glioma. Germline-derived CDR1 and CDR2 are SGHAT and FQNNGV. J was trimmed by 6 bases and V by 6 bases; bases with no gene match: 10. This CDR3 region has 15 residues. Sequencing was performed with immunoSEQ multiplex PCR; in TCRdb, only in-frame clones are kept and a portion is missing. The table records some 50,000 clones, about nine tenths of them present only once. Time point indicated: baseline, week 1 (first vaccination visit). The treatment denotes: pre-vaccination baseline after standard-of-care therapy. The donors had new WHO grade 3 or 4 astrocytomas; these were IDH1-mutant and ATRX-lost.

The clonotype comes from a man aged 35-49 years with glioma. The material was PBMCs, obtained from a glioma patient treated with radiotherapy, temozolomide or both. The chain joins TRBV11-2 to TRBJ2-2, with 7 bases identical to TRBD2. DNA of the CDR3: TGTGCCAGCAGTTTTTCCGGGACTACGGCCGGGGAGCTGTTTTTT. As protein: CASSFSGTTAGELFF. The whole variable domain, remainder taken from reference TRBV11-2 and TRBJ2-2, is EAGVAQSPRYKIIEKRQSVAFWCNPISGHATLYWYQQILGQGPKLLIQFQNNGVVDDSQLPKDRFSAERLKGVDSTLKIQPAKLEDSAVYLCASSFSGTTAGELFFGEGSRLTVL.